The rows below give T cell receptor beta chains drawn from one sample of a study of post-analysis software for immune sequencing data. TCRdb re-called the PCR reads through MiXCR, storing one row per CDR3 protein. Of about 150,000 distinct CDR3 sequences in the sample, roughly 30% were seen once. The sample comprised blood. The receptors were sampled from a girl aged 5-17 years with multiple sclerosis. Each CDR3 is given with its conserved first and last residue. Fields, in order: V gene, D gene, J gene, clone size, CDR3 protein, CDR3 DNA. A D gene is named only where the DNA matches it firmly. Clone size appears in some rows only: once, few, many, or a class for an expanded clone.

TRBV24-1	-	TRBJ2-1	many	CATSDFGEGEQFF	TGTGCCACCAGTGATTTTGGCGAAGGTGAGCAGTTCTTC
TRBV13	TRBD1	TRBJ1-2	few	CASSLRTGSGGYGYTF	TGTGCCAGCAGCTTAAGGACAGGGTCCGGGGGCTATGGCTACACCTTC
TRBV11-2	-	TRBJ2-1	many	CASSTEAGGHNEQFF	TGTGCCAGCAGCACAGAGGCTGGCGGCCACAATGAGCAGTTCTTC
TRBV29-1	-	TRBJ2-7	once	CSVAVNYEQYF	TGCAGCGTAGCTGTTAACTACGAGCAGTACTTC
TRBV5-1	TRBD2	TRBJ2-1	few	CASSPRPGLAMSNEQFF	TGCGCCAGCAGCCCGCGACCCGGACTAGCGATGTCGAATGAGCAGTTCTTC
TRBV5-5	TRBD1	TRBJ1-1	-	CASRFLQGGRTEAFF	TGTGCCAGCAGGTTCTTACAGGGGGGCCGGACTGAAGCTTTCTTT
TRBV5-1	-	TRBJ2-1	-	CASSLAGRLERDEQFF	TGCGCCAGCAGCTTGGCGGGTCGACTAGAGCGGGATGAGCAGTTCTTC
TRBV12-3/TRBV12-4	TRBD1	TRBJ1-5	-	CASSPASNNRGSNRPQHF	TGTGCCAGCAGTCCGGCCTCCAATAACAGGGGTAGCAATCGGCCCCAGCATTTT
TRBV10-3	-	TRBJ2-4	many	CATREGNIQYF	TGTGCCACCCGTGAGGGAAACATTCAGTACTTC
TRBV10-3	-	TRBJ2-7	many	CAAWGPPSGEQYF	TGTGCCGCTTGGGGGCCTCCATCGGGCGAGCAGTACTTC
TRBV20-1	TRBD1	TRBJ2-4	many	CSAREGGDRVNIQYF	TGCAGTGCTAGAGAGGGAGGGGACAGGGTAAACATTCAGTACTTC
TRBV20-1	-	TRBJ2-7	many	CSAAVALYEQYF	TGCAGTGCTGCTGTAGCGCTCTACGAGCAGTACTTC
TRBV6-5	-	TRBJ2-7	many	CASSSGDRGLYEQYF	TGTGCCAGCAGTTCCGGGGATCGGGGGCTCTACGAGCAGTACTTC
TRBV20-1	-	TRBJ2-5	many	CSAPPEGKETQYF	TGCAGTGCTCCACCAGAGGGGAAAGAGACCCAGTACTTC
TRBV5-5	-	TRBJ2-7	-	CASSLACGYSYEQYF	TGTGCCAGCAGCTTGGCCTGCGGCTACTCCTACGAGCAGTACTTC
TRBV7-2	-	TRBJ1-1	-	CASSPYPYGVPEAFF	TGTGCCAGCAGCCCCTACCCTTACGGAGTCCCTGAAGCTTTCTTT
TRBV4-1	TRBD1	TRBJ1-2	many	CASSQVRRGQGYTF	TGCGCCAGCAGCCAAGTGCGCAGGGGACAGGGCTACACCTTC
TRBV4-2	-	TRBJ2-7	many	CASSQELTQPHSYEQYF	TGTGCCAGCAGCCAGGAACTGACACAGCCTCACTCCTACGAGCAGTACTTC
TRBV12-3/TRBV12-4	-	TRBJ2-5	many	CASRPRREQETQYF	TGTGCCAGCAGACCGAGAAGAGAACAAGAGACCCAGTACTTC
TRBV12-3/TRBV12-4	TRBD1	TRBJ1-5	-	CASRLTGGNQPQHF	TGTGCCAGCAGGCTGACAGGGGGCAATCAGCCCCAGCATTTT
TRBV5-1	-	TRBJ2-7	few	CASSLAASDEQYF	TGCGCCAGCAGCTTGGCCGCAAGCGACGAGCAGTACTTC
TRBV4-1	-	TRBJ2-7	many	CASSQDFYYEQYF	TGCGCCAGCAGCCAAGATTTCTATTACGAGCAGTACTTC
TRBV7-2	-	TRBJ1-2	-	CASSLESSRATARYGYTF	TGTGCCAGCAGCTTAGAGTCATCCAGGGCCACCGCCCGTTATGGCTACACCTTC
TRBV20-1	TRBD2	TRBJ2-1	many	CSAASGISYNEQFF	TGCAGTGCTGCTAGCGGGATCTCCTACAATGAGCAGTTCTTC
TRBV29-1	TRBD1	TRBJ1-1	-	CSALTGNRGYTEAFF	TGCAGCGCCTTGACTGGGAACAGGGGGTACACTGAAGCTTTCTTT
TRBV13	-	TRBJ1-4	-	CASSLLRKANEKLFF	TGTGCCAGCAGCTTGCTCAGAAAGGCTAATGAAAAACTGTTTTTT
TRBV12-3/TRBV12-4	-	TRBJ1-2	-	CASPGRGSGLGYGYTF	TGTGCCAGCCCAGGGAGGGGGAGTGGGCTAGGCTATGGCTACACCTTC
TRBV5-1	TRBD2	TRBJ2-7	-	CASSLGAGGLDTQYF	TGCGCCAGCAGCTTGGGAGCGGGAGGGTTGGATACCCAGTACTTC
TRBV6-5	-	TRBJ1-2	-	CASSYQGRIGSYGYTF	TGTGCCAGCAGTTACCAGGGACGGATTGGCAGCTATGGCTACACCTTC
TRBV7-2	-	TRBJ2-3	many	CASSSGTKDTQYF	TGTGCCAGCAGCTCAGGGACGAAAGATACGCAGTATTTT
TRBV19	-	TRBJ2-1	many	CASSIGTTGGDNEQFF	TGTGCCAGTAGTATAGGGACCACGGGGGGCGACAATGAGCAGTTCTTC
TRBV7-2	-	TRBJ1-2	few	CASSFGTNYGYTF	TGTGCCAGCAGCTTTGGGACTAACTATGGCTACACCTTC
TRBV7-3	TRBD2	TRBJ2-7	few	CASSSGLAGNEQYF	TGTGCCAGCAGCTCCGGACTAGCGGGGAACGAGCAGTACTTC
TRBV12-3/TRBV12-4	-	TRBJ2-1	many	CASSAPPKYNEQFF	TGTGCCAGCAGTGCACCACCGAAATACAATGAGCAGTTCTTC
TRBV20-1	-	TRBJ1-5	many	CSTQMGGYSNQPQHF	TGCAGTACCCAAATGGGGGGTTATAGCAATCAGCCCCAGCATTTT
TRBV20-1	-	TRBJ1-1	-	CSASKGSTEAFF	TGCAGTGCTAGTAAGGGTTCCACTGAAGCTTTCTTT
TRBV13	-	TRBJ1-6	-	CASSWRPSSYNSPLHF	TGTGCCAGCAGCTGGAGGCCGAGCTCCTATAATTCACCCCTCCACTTT
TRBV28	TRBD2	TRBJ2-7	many	CASSYLTSGAAEQYF	TGTGCCAGCAGTTACCTGACTAGCGGGGCGGCCGAGCAGTACTTC
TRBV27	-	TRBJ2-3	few	CASSIRITDTQYF	TGTGCCAGCAGCATAAGGATCACAGATACGCAGTATTTT
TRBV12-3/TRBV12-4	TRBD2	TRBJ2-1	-	CASSLGQGLAGDHEQFF	TGTGCCAGCAGTTTAGGCCAGGGACTAGCGGGAGATCATGAGCAGTTCTTC
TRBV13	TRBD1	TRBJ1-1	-	CASRGQQNTEAFF	TGTGCCAGTAGGGGACAGCAGAACACTGAAGCTTTCTTT
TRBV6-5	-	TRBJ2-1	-	CASSYANGSYNEQFF	TGTGCCAGCAGTTACGCCAATGGCTCCTACAATGAGCAGTTCTTC
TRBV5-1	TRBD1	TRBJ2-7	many	CASSLEGQGGYEQYF	TGCGCCAGCAGCTTGGAGGGACAGGGGGGATACGAGCAGTACTTC
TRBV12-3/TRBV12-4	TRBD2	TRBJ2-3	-	CASSLMSGSADTQYF	TGTGCCAGCAGTTTAATGAGCGGGAGCGCAGATACGCAGTATTTT
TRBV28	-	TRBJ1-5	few	CASSLFRVPQPQHF	TGTGCCAGCAGTTTATTCAGGGTCCCTCAGCCCCAGCATTTT
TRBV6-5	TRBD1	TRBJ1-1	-	CATLLEWNRGNTEAFF	TGTGCCACCCTCCTTGAGTGGAACAGGGGGAACACTGAAGCTTTCTTT
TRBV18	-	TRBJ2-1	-	CASLTTSYNEQFF	TGTGCCAGCTTAACCACTTCCTACAATGAGCAGTTCTTC
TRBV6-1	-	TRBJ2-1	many	CASSLEGQYYNEQFF	TGTGCCAGCAGTCTGGAAGGACAATATTACAATGAGCAGTTCTTC
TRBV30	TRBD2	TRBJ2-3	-	CAWSQGGSGPDTQYF	TGTGCCTGGAGTCAGGGCGGGAGCGGCCCAGATACGCAGTATTTT
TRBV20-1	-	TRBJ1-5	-	CSAIRDTQHF	TGCAGTGCCATCCGGGACACCCAGCATTTT